This T cell receptor beta chain was identified during a study of blood T cells in healthy people across ages. Broader study findings: The unsorted PBMCs prevented any conclusive comparison of naive versus antigen-experienced cells.

This clonotype was seen a few times. Antigen unknown. Healthy Caucasians from Russia aged about 6 to 100 served as donors. Combining a sample-barcoded 5' primer with a J-beta primer mix, a second PCR ran for roughly 7 to 11 cycles. Any given sample supplied a minimum of 2.5 million CDR3-containing paired-end reads. TCRdb re-called the 5' RACE reads with MiXCR, one entry per CDR3 protein. The sample lists about 570,000 distinct CDR3 sequences; about 25% were seen once. The sample comprised blood. The source is a woman between 70 and 85 years old in good health.

The CDR3 here is CASSLGIVGGYTF. CDR3 nucleotide sequence: TGTGCCAGCAGCTTAGGAATCGTGGGTGGCTACACCTTC. The chain has TRBV7-9 and TRBJ1-2, with D unclear. CDR1 is SEHNR, CDR2 FQNEAQ, per germline (reference sequence). V lost 1 base, J lost 7 bases, and 10 bases lay in between. The CDR3 is made up of 13 amino acids.